Presented here are 10 T cell receptor beta chains from one specimen sequenced in a study of CD8 T cells in Susac syndrome. The authors reverse transcribed about 0.5 to 1 ug RNA with random hexamers. In TCRdb, the immunoSEQ multiplex PCR reads were re-called with MiXCR into one record per CDR3 protein. The sample includes roughly 160,000 distinct CDR3 sequences, 90% to 95% of them seen just once. The material sequenced was CD4+ T cells from PBMCs. Receptor source: a human donor in good health.

The chain's CDR3 is CACTIGGYGYTF. CDR3 DNA sequence: TGTGCCTGTACGATAGGGGGCTATGGCTACACCTTC. The chain carries TRBV30 and TRBJ1-2, with D tentatively TRBD1 (6 bases). The V end lost 6 bases, the J end lost 4 bases, and 12 bases lay between the germline ends. The germline V gene encodes CDR1 GTSNPN and CDR2 SVGIG (reference sequence). CDR3 size: 12 residues.

The chain employs TRBV7-9 and TRBJ1-1; 7 bases map to TRBD1. Germline V CDR1 and CDR2: SEHNR, FQNEAQ (reference sequence). V lost 4 bases, J lost 0 bases, and 8 bases stayed unmatched. The CDR3 spans 16 residues. CDR3 protein: CASSSWDRVMNTEAFF. Here the CDR3 DNA reads TGTGCCAGCAGCTCCTGGGACAGAGTGATGAACACTGAAGCTTTCTTT.

The table lists this clonotype with a few counts. The chain uses TRBV7-2 and TRBJ2-5; 7 nucleotides line up with TRBD2. Per the germline V gene, CDR1 is SGHTA and CDR2 is FQGNSA. The junction had 7 bases not matched to a gene; V was cut back by 4 bases and J by 5 bases. The CDR3 has 14 residues. CDR3 protein: CASSSPPGGETQYF. CDR3 coding DNA: TGTGCCAGCAGCTCGCCTCCGGGGGGTGAGACCCAGTACTTC.

The chain recombines TRBV5-1 with TRBJ2-7; D is uncertain. There are 13 residues in the CDR3. CDR1 is SGHRS and CDR2 is YFSETQ in the germline V gene. V was shortened by 2 bases and J by 3 bases, with 9 bases between the two germline ends. The CDR3 spells CASSFDPSYEQYF. The DNA for the CDR3 is TGCGCCAGCAGCTTTGACCCCAGCTACGAGCAGTACTTC.

The rearrangement uses TRBV5-1 and TRBJ2-5; 13 bases fit TRBD2. This CDR3 has 15 residues. Germline V lookup: CDR1 SGHRS, CDR2 YFSETQ. Trimming took 3 bases from V and 9 from J; bases not matched to a gene: 8. The CDR3 nucleotides are TGCGCCAGCAGCTCCTCAACCGGACTAGCGGGGGCCCAGTACTTC. Its translation is CASSSSTGLAGAQYF.

This chain uses TRBV3-1 with TRBJ1-6, with TRBD1 as a possible D gene (5 bases). In germline, CDR1 is LGHDT, CDR2 YNNKEL (reference sequence). This CDR3 comprises 16 residues. Trimming took 4 bases from V and 3 from J, leaving 13 bases between them. In DNA form, the CDR3 reads TGTGCCAGCAGCCCGAGGGCAGGGAACTATAATTCACCCCTCCACTTT. Translation gives CASSPRAGNYNSPLHF.

The gene calls are TRBV30 and TRBJ1-2; D is ambiguous. Trimming left V 4 bases short and J 10 bases short, with 19 bases between. Germline V gene lookup returns CDR1 GTSNPN and CDR2 SVGIG (reference sequence). The CDR3 is 13 residues long. The DNA of the CDR3 is TGTGCCTGGAATCTTCAGACGGAGAGGTCCTACACCTTC. Amino acid sequence: CAWNLQTERSYTF.

This clonotype occurred once. CDR3 amino acids: CSATIGLAGNEQFF. DNA of the CDR3: TGCAGTGCAACCATTGGACTAGCCGGTAATGAGCAGTTCTTC. V is TRBV20-1 and J is TRBJ2-1; 8 bases are a match to TRBD2. The CDR3 consists of 14 residues. From germline, CDR1 is DFQATT and CDR2 SNEGSKA (reference sequence). The junction had 11 bases not matched to a gene; V was cut back by 6 bases and J by 7 bases.

The rearrangement uses TRBV30 and TRBJ2-7; D is perhaps TRBD1 (6 bases). Germline CDR1 is GTSNPN and CDR2 is SVGIG (reference sequence). The V end lost 3 bases, the J end lost 6 bases, and 15 bases lay between the germline ends. This CDR3 is built from 13 residues. Here the CDR3 reads CAWSFLTGTEQYF. CDR3 nucleotides: TGTGCCTGGAGCTTTCTAACAGGGACCGAGCAGTACTTC.

The rearrangement links TRBV29-1 to TRBJ2-5; perhaps TRBD1 as D (6 bases). V was cut by 4 bases and J by 2 bases, with 8 bases left in between. CDR1 SQVTM and CDR2 ANQGSEA come from the germline V gene. The CDR3 runs 12 residues. The CDR3 nucleotides read TGCAGCGTTGTAGGACAGCAAGAGACCCAGTACTTC. Its translation: CSVVGQQETQYF.